These 7 T cell receptor beta chains were all obtained from the same sample, sequenced in a study of chemoradiotherapy in HPV16-positive cancers (dated by TCRdb to between 2021 and 2023). Library creation used the immunoSEQ multiplex PCR assay. In its TCRdb copy, this immuneACCESS table keeps in-frame sequences only and misses some clones. Where compared with another copy, unresolved V genes explain less than half of these, and the others have no known cause. The sample table contains tens of thousands of clones; only one count was recorded for more than 80% of them. The ten top clones hold about 6% of the sample. The sample consisted of blood, taken from a patient who underwent chemoradiotherapy. The source is a human donor with HPV-associated anogenital cancer.

This sequence joins TRBV30 and TRBJ1-1, with D tentatively TRBD1 (5 bases). Germline lookup yields CDR1 GTSNPN and CDR2 SVGIG (reference sequence). This CDR3 region has 15 residues. V lost 0 bases and J lost 1, with 12 bases in between. The CDR3 sequence is CAWSVLGAGNTEAFF. The CDR3 nucleotides are TGTGCCTGGAGTGTACTAGGGGCCGGGAACACTGAAGCTTTCTTT.

The DNA for the CDR3 is TGTGCCAGCAGTGAGACAGGGGGCACATCTGGAAACACCATATATTTT. This gives the protein CASSETGGTSGNTIYF. V gene TRBV2 combines with J gene TRBJ1-3; 10 positions match TRBD1. Germline CDR1 is SNHLY and CDR2 is FYNNEI. CDR3 length equals 16 residues. The trim removed 3 bases at V and 1 base at J, leaving 3 bases unmatched.

This chain links TRBV11-1 with TRBJ2-3, with TRBD2 identical over 10 bases. CDR1 SGHAT and CDR2 FQDESV come from the germline V gene (reference sequence). This CDR3 has 17 amino acids. After removal of 1 base from V and 3 bases from J, the junction contained 7 bases not matched to a gene. The CDR3 region is CASSLDGLAGVTDTQYF. The CDR3 DNA reads as TGTGCCAGCAGCTTAGATGGCCTAGCGGGGGTGACAGATACGCAGTATTTT.

The V and J genes are TRBV5-1 and TRBJ2-3, with D hard to call. The germline gives CDR1 SGHRS, CDR2 YFSETQ. The CDR3 consists of 12 residues. The V gene lost 0 bases and the J gene lost 4 bases, with 3 bases spanning the gap. CDR3 nucleotides: TGCGCCAGCAGCTTGGACCCAGATACGCAGTATTTT. It codes for CASSLDPDTQYF. The full variable domain, rest sourced from reference TRBV5-1 and TRBJ2-3, is KAGVTQTPRYLIKTRGQQVTLSCSPISGHRSVSWYQQTPGQGLQFLFEYFSETQRNKGNFPGRFSGRQFSNSRSEMNVSTLELGDSALYLCASSLDPDTQYFGPGTRLTVL.

Here the CDR3 DNA reads TGTGCCAGCAGTGGAACGCCCGCCGGCGGGAGTGGGGGCTACACCTTC. Translating gives CASSGTPAGGSGGYTF. The chain combines TRBV6-1 with TRBJ1-2, with no clear D. Trimming removed 4 bases at V and 8 bases at J, with 23 bases between. The CDR3 loop spans 16 amino acids. Germline CDR1 MNHNS, CDR2 SASEGT.

The J gene is TRBJ1-1, the V gene TRBV6-1; D remains ambiguous. From germline, CDR1 is MNHNS and CDR2 SASEGT. The V and J ends lost 5 bases and 0 bases respectively, with 7 bases between them. The CDR3 consists of 13 residues. The DNA of the CDR3 is TGTGCCAGCAGTATGAACCTGAACACTGAAGCTTTCTTT. This codes for CASSMNLNTEAFF.

The chain joins TRBV7-8 to TRBJ1-1; no clear D. The CDR3 covers 14 residues. The V end lost 2 bases, the J end lost 3 bases, and 10 bases lay between the germline ends. Germline assignment: CDR1 SGHVS and CDR2 FQNEAQ. The CDR3 sequence is CASSLYGRDTEAFF. CDR3 DNA sequence: TGTGCCAGCAGCTTATATGGACGGGACACTGAAGCTTTCTTT.